Below are 3 T cell receptor beta chains sequenced from a single sample in a study of regulatory T cells in long-lasting Graves disease. The time point here: newly diagnosed GD, antithyroid drugs for less than 3 months. Extracted PBMC RNA gave rise to the TCR library. In building TCR beta libraries, iRepertoire HTBI primers were used together with Arm-PCR of CDR3 regions. TCRdb processed the multiplex PCR reads anew with MiXCR; each CDR3 protein has one entry. The table lists about 240,000 distinct CDR3 sequences, 20% of them singletons. The sample consisted of peripheral blood mononuclear cells (PBMCs), taken at new diagnosis, from a patient treated with antithyroid drugs. These receptors all come from a female donor with Graves disease.

The chain employs TRBV12-3 or TRBV12-4 and TRBJ2-3; TRBD2 agrees at 12 bases. V was clipped by 7 bases and J by 5 bases; unmatched bases: 10. The CDR3 consists of 16 residues. The CDR3: CASTPGLAGGQDTQYF. As DNA, the CDR3 is TGTGCCAGCACTCCCGGCCTAGCGGGGGGGCAAGATACGCAGTATTTT.

This clonotype was recorded at least ten times. The rearrangement joins TRBV27 to TRBJ1-3, with D maybe TRBD1 (6 bases). The CDR3 runs to 20 residues. Trimming removed 4 bases at V and 2 bases at J, with 27 bases between. Per the germline V gene, CDR1 is MNHEY and CDR2 is SMNVEV (reference sequence). The CDR3 DNA reads as TGTGCCAGCAGTTCATTATCACCTCGGGCGGGGGCGCGGGCTGGAAACACCATATATTTT. Protein product: CASSSLSPRAGARAGNTIYF.

The chain carries TRBV5-1 and TRBJ2-3, with TRBD2 matching over 9 bases. V gave up 0 bases and J gave up 2 bases; unmatched junction bases: 7. This CDR3 has 17 amino acids. Germline CDR1 and CDR2: SGHRS and YFSETQ. The DNA of the CDR3 is TGCGCCAGCAGCTTGGTGGGTAGCGGGAGTGTCACAGATACGCAGTATTTT. It specifies CASSLVGSGSVTDTQYF.